This TCR beta chain was recorded in a study of breast tumors, draining lymph nodes, adjacent tissues. This clonotype was found many times. TCRdb analysed the multiplex PCR reads with MiXCR anew, one entry per CDR3 protein. The table includes more than 200,000 distinct CDR3 sequences, about 30% detected once. The CDR3 is 15 residues long. Per germline, CDR1 SEHNR and CDR2 FQNEAQ (reference sequence). The J segment lost 4 bases and the V segment lost 1 base, leaving 3 bases of the junction unmatched. The lymph nodes were axillary draining lymph nodes from breast cancer patients. Sequenced input: axillary lymph node tissue. The chain is built from TRBV7-9 and TRBJ2-1; TRBD2 matches 8 bases. The receptor's source is a female donor with breast cancer. Some clones in this sample may be carry-over from other donors' samples. The CDR3 DNA follows: TGTGCCAGCAGCTTAGTGGCTAGCGGGTACAATGAGCAGTTCTTC. Residues: CASSLVASGYNEQFF. Supplemented by reference TRBV7-9 and TRBJ2-1, the full variable domain reads DTGVSQNPRHKITKRGQNVTFRCDPISEHNRLYWYRQTLGQGPEFLTYFQNEAQLEKSRLLSDRFSAERPKGSFSTLEIQRTEQGDSAMYLCASSLVASGYNEQFFGPGTRLTVL.